Listed below are T cell receptor beta chains from one sample, sequenced in a study of T cell clusters in autoimmune cytopenias. For each CDR3 protein, TCRdb gives one entry from its re-call of the multiplex PCR reads, without DNA. This sample carries thousands of distinct CDR3 sequences, with around 4.9% going to the ten biggest clones. Sequencing was carried out using peripheral blood. Receptors originate from a human donor with an autoimmune cytopenia or autoimmune hepatitis (not recorded which). Each CDR3 is given with its conserved first and last residue. Clone size is given for some rows only: seen once, a few or many times, or a class if the clone is expanded.

V,size,J,length,CDR3
TRBV27,medium-sized,TRBJ2-2,14,CASSGGINTGELFF
TRBV19,medium-sized,TRBJ2-3,14,CASSIVGVSDTQYF
TRBV6-5,NA,TRBJ1-5,19,CASSLSPGQGVGNNQPQHF
TRBV18,medium-sized,TRBJ2-3,13,CASSPTLRDTQYF
TRBV19,NA,TRBJ1-5,15,CASRVLGQGYQPQHF
TRBV19,medium-sized,TRBJ2-7,15,CASRVGSEPSYEQYF
TRBV20-1,NA,TRBJ2-5,13,CSAPRGGQETQYF
TRBV20-1,NA,TRBJ2-3,15,CSASLASGSTDTQYF
TRBV5-6,medium-sized,TRBJ1-2,13,CASSLRGGYGYTF
TRBV25-1,NA,TRBJ2-4,14,CASSDDREKNIQYF